This T cell receptor beta chain originates from a study of blood T cell repertoires in COVID-19. In the study overall: Researchers got acute and convalescent COVID-19 samples from the United States, Italy and Spain. Nucleic acid was either cDNA or gDNA, and it came from T cells, B-cell-depleted T cells, or PBMCs.

Authors' data handling: From reference gene primer amplification, estimates of nucleated cell counts were derived. Repertoires were generated with immunoSEQ multiplex PCR, while TCRdb's copy carries only in-frame clones and drops some. That table furnishes V, J and clone size, whereas the DNA furnished D and trimming. This repertoire shows 60,000 to 80,000 clones, roughly 86% found once; its top ten account for roughly 1%. Germline-derived CDR1 and CDR2 are MGHRA and YSYEKL. Trimming cost V 0 bases and J 15 bases, with 12 bases left between them. The CDR3 sequence is 12 residues long. Source material: peripheral blood. The rearrangement links TRBV4-1 to TRBJ2-1, with no clear D. The clonotype was recovered from a man between 70 and 80 years old with acute or convalescent COVID-19. CDR3 sequence (DNA): TGCGCCAGCAGCCAAGATTCGGTATACCGGTTCTTC. Its protein product is CASSQDSVYRFF.